This entry describes one T cell receptor (beta chain). Authors' data handling: Researchers report that nucleated cell counts were estimated from reference gene primer amplification. Sequenced by immunoSEQ multiplex PCR; TCRdb stores in-frame clones only, minus some. Clone size and V and J calls were adopted from that table, with D and trimming inferred from the DNA. The sample contains roughly 81,000 clones, around 91% of which appear only once. Germline CDR1 SEHNR, CDR2 FQNEAQ (reference sequence). V was pared by 5 bases and J by 0 bases, with 15 bases between. This CDR3 spans 16 amino acids. These data are taken from a study of blood T cell repertoires in COVID-19. On the study more broadly: Spain, Italy and the United States supplied samples that represented acute and convalescent COVID-19. From T cells, B-cell-depleted T cells, or PBMCs came the material, which was cDNA or gDNA.

This receptor was obtained from a woman aged 45-65 years in a cohort sampled during active COVID-19. The chain recombines TRBV7-9 with TRBJ2-3, with D maybe TRBD2 (5 bases). The sequenced sample consisted of peripheral blood. The CDR3 here is CASSPRTYVSTDTQYF. In nucleotides, the CDR3 is TGTGCCAGCAGCCCAAGGACTTACGTTAGCACAGATACGCAGTATTTT.